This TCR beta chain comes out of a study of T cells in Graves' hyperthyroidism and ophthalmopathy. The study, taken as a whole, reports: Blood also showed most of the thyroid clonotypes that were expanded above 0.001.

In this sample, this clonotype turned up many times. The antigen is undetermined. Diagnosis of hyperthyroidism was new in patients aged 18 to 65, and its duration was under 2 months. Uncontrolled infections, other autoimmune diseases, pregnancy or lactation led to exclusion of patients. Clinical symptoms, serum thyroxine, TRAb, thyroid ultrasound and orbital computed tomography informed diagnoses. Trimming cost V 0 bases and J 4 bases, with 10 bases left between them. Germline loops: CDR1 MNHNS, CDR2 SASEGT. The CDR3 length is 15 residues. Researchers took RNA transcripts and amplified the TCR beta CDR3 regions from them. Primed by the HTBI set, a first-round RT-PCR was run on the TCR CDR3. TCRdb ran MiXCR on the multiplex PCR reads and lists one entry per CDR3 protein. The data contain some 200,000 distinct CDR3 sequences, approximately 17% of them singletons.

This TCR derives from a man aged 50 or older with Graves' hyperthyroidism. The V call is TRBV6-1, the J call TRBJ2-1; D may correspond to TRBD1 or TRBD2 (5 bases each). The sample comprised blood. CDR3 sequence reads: CASSEAGTGYNEQFF. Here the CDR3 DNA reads TGTGCCAGCAGTGAAGCCGGGACCGGATACAATGAGCAGTTCTTC.